This T cell receptor beta chain emerged from a study of post-analysis software for immune sequencing data. Turning to the study itself: The patients showed relapsing-remitting, secondary progressive and progressive-relapsing multiple sclerosis courses.

Sequencing libraries made from TCR beta cDNA carried unique molecular identifiers. The authors obtained roughly 550,000 cDNA molecules from around 0.96 to 9.9 million T cells. TCRdb fed the PCR reads into MiXCR, producing one record per CDR3 protein. This table has 400,000 to 500,000 distinct CDR3 sequences, 30% to 40% appearing once. Study results and caveats: Samples from a shared batch, those prepared together, strongly co-clustered by F measure. When compared against controls, multiple sclerosis patients showed significantly lower normalized Chao1 diversity.

This clonotype was observed a few times. Its target is unknown. Material for sequencing was blood. The TCR originated in a girl aged 2 to 9 with multiple sclerosis.

CDR3 loop: CSARSARHNYEQYF. In nucleotides, the CDR3 is TGCAGTGCTAGGTCAGCACGTCATAACTACGAGCAGTACTTC. The V call is TRBV20-1, the J call TRBJ2-7; D ambiguous. This CDR3 is built from 14 residues. Germline V gene lookup returns CDR1 DFQATT and CDR2 SNEGSKA (reference sequence). V dropped 3 bases and J dropped 3 bases, with 15 bases sitting between them.